These 5 T cell receptor beta chains came from one sample sequenced in a study of T cells in Graves' hyperthyroidism and ophthalmopathy. The investigators amplified TCR beta CDR3 regions from RNA transcripts. First-round RT-PCR targeting the TCR CDR3 was performed with the HTBI primer set. TCRdb redid the calling of the multiplex PCR reads with MiXCR, one entry per CDR3 protein. Among some 350,000 distinct CDR3 sequences, 20% to 25% were seen once, and the ten largest hold around 67%. The sequenced sample consisted of blood. Receptors were obtained from a man aged 50 to 59 with Graves' hyperthyroidism.

This clonotype was found a few times. This rearrangement joins TRBV5-8 to TRBJ1-2; D is perhaps TRBD1 (5 bases). There are 15 residues in the CDR3. V was cut by 4 bases and J by 8 bases, with 21 bases left in between. Germline CDR1 is SGHTS and CDR2 is YDEGEE. The CDR3 loop reads CASSPDGWGARGYTF. In DNA, the CDR3 is TGTGCCAGCAGCCCCGACGGGTGGGGCGCAAGGGGCTACACCTTC. The full variable domain, completed using reference TRBV5-8 and TRBJ1-2, is EAGVTQSPTHLIKTRGQQATLRCSPISGHTSVYWYQQALGLGLQFLLWYDEGEERNRGNFPPRFSGRQFPNYSSELNVNALELEDSALYLCASSPDGWGARGYTFGSGTRLTVV.

The J gene is TRBJ2-3, the V gene TRBV7-3, with D perhaps matching TRBD2 (6 bases). Germline V gives CDR1 SGHTA, CDR2 FQGTGA. The CDR3 is 16 residues long. The V and J ends lost 2 bases and 6 bases respectively, with 18 bases between them. The CDR3: CASSLGLSGGWDTQYF. CDR3 DNA sequence: TGTGCCAGCAGCTTAGGACTATCCGGAGGGTGGGATACGCAGTATTTT.

Note on this clonotype: A read error may account for a junction end that differs from germline. The chain couples TRBV7-9 to TRBJ2-7, with a weak D call TRBD1 (6 bases). The CDR3 totals 15 residues. Germline-derived CDR1 and CDR2 are SEHNR and FQNEAQ (reference sequence). The CDR3: CASSQPRGRLYEQYF. The CDR3, as DNA: TGCGCCAGCAGCCAACCCAGGGGAAGGCTATACGAGCAGTACTTC.

The sample holds a few counts of this clonotype. The chain joins TRBV7-3 to TRBJ2-3, with TRBD1 identical over 9 bases. Per germline, CDR1 SGHTA and CDR2 FQGTGA. The CDR3 extends over 16 amino acids. V gave up 1 base and J gave up 3 bases; unmatched junction bases: 5. For the CDR3, the DNA is TGTGCCAGCAGCTTAATGGGACAGGGAATGACAGATACGCAGTATTTT. The encoded protein is CASSLMGQGMTDTQYF.

The J gene is TRBJ2-7, the V gene TRBV7-2; 12 bases are shared with TRBD2. Germline values: CDR1 SGHTA, CDR2 FQGNSA. There are 16 residues in the CDR3. Germline trimming cut 6 bases from V and 7 bases from J; bases unmatched to any gene: 13. The CDR3 protein is CASSSPTSGSSWEQYF. The CDR3 DNA reads as TGTGCCAGCAGTTCCCCGACTAGCGGGAGCTCGTGGGAGCAGTACTTC.